This T cell receptor (beta chain) derives from a study of T cell clonality in common variable immunodeficiency. Germline V CDR1 and CDR2: ENHRY, SYGVKD. V gave up 3 bases and J gave up 0 bases; unmatched junction bases: 13. The CDR3 covers 20 residues. Study-wide findings and caveats: Fewer deletions and N-nucleotide insertions were reportedly seen in common variable immunodeficiency TCR beta sequences. Patient heterogeneity in the CVID cohort limited correlations between repertoire features and clinical complications.

Libraries were prepared by immunoSEQ multiplex PCR; TCRdb keeps only in-frame clonotypes and omits some of them. The table for this sample gives about 15,000 clones. According to its frequency, this clone is medium-sized. Its antigen is undetermined. The CDR3 extends 3 residues past the end of the read, so its final part is completed from the germline J gene. The sequencing sample was made of peripheral blood mononuclear cells. V and J are TRBV10-3 and TRBJ2-6; 8 bases align to TRBD1. The origin of this receptor is a human donor with common variable immunodeficiency. The CDR3 bases that were read are TGTGCCATCAGTGATTCTCAGGGGGCCGATTTGTACTCTGGGGCCAACGTC. This translates into CAISDSQGADLYSGANV. The CDR3 in its entirety is CAISDSQGADLYSGANVLTF.